This paragraph covers one T cell receptor beta chain sequence. Germline V CDR1 and CDR2: GTSNPN, SVGIG (reference sequence). V was trimmed by 4 bases and J by 5 bases, leaving 9 bases between them. This CDR3 comprises 13 residues. In the original analysis: Quantification of nucleated cells was approximated via reference gene primer amplification. TCRdb keeps only in-frame clones here, not all; method: immunoSEQ multiplex PCR. The V and J calls and the clone size are those of that table, but D and trimming were determined from the DNA. The sample consists of roughly 430,000 clones, roughly 86% of them appearing once. This sample is part of a study of blood T cell repertoires in COVID-19. Study-level background: Samples came from the United States, Italy and Spain, spanning acute and convalescent COVID-19. The analysed material was cDNA or gDNA that came from T cells, B-cell-depleted T cells, or PBMCs.

Participants came from about two dozen US areas, aged about 18 to 100 years. The receptor comes from a woman between 40 and 50 years old with acute COVID-19. The V call is TRBV30, the J call TRBJ1-6; weak D call: TRBD1 (5 bases). The sequencing input was PBMCs or T cells enriched from blood (not recorded which). The CDR3 is CAWIQGNNSPLHF. The CDR3 bases are TGTGCCTGGATTCAGGGAAATAATTCACCCCTCCACTTT.